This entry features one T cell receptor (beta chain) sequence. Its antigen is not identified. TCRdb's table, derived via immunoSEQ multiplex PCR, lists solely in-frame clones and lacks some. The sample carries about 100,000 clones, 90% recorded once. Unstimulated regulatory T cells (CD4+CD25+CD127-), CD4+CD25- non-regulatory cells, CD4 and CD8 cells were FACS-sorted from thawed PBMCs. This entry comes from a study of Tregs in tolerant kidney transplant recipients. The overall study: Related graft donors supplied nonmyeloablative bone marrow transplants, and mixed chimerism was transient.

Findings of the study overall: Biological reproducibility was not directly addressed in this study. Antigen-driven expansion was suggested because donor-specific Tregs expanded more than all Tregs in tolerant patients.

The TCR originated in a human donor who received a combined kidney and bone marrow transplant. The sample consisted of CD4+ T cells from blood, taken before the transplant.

The chain's CDR3 is CASRPRDSSNQPQHF. The CDR3 DNA sequence: TGTGCCAGCAGACCCCGGGACAGTAGCAATCAGCCCCAGCATTTT. This chain connects TRBV9 to TRBJ1-5; 7 bases map to TRBD1. The V segment lost 5 bases and the J segment 0 bases; nucleotides outside the gene matches: 5. CDR3 size: 15 residues. Looked up from germline, CDR1 is SGDLS and CDR2 is YYNGEE. Together with reference TRBV9 and TRBJ1-5, the CDR3 gives the full variable domain: DSGVTQTPKHLITATGQRVTLRCSPRSGDLSVYWYQQSLDQGLQFLIQYYNGEERAKGNILERFSAQQFPDLHSELNLSSLELGDSALYFCASRPRDSSNQPQHFGDGTRLSIL.